These T cell receptor beta chains were read from a single sample in a study of cytomegalovirus exposure and HLA in healthy donors. Libraries were prepared by immunoSEQ multiplex PCR; TCRdb keeps only in-frame clonotypes and omits some of them. The repertoire consists of under 200,000 clones, with around 78% occurring once and the leading ten covering under 2%. Material: PBMCs. The receptors come from a man aged 40-49 years in good health and CMV-seronegative. Both conserved end residues are part of each CDR3. The D gene is left open where the match is weak. Clone size is given for some rows only: seen once, a few or many times, or a class if the clone is expanded.

D,size,length,V,J,CDR3,DNA
NA,NA,14,TRBV28,TRBJ2-4,CASSDQLAKNSQYF,TGTGCCAGCAGTGATCAATTGGCCAAAAACAGTCAGTACTTC
TRBD1,NA,13,TRBV30,TRBJ1-2,CAWSVLRGRGYTF,TGTGCCTGGAGTGTTCTCAGGGGGCGAGGCTACACCTTC
NA,NA,11,TRBV13,TRBJ2-7,CASSSAYEQYF,TGTGCCAGCAGCTCCGCCTACGAGCAGTACTTC
NA,NA,14,TRBV7-9,TRBJ1-2,CASSFVDSPRGYTF,TGTGCCAGCAGCTTCGTCGACAGCCCTCGGGGCTACACCTTC
TRBD1,NA,16,TRBV6-4,TRBJ2-1,CASSDVPGQGNDEQFF,TGTGCCAGCAGCGATGTCCCGGGACAGGGGAACGATGAGCAGTTCTTC
TRBD1,NA,13,TRBV7-8,TRBJ2-5,CASSLGRGETQYF,TGTGCCAGCAGCTTAGGCAGGGGGGAGACCCAGTACTTC
TRBD2,NA,16,TRBV9,TRBJ2-3,CASSVEGLGSTDTQYF,TGTGCCAGCAGCGTAGAGGGACTAGGGAGCACAGATACGCAGTATTTT
NA,once,15,TRBV5-1,TRBJ1-5,CASTPGIVSNQPQHF,TGCGCCAGCACGCCAGGGATTGTTAGCAATCAGCCCCAGCATTTT
TRBD1,NA,20,TRBV10-1,TRBJ2-1,CASSDDSGQGARYSYNEQFF,TGCGCCAGCAGTGACGATTCTGGACAGGGGGCGCGGTACTCCTACAATGAGCAGTTCTTC
TRBD2,NA,11,TRBV29-1,TRBJ2-7,CSVREVDEQYF,TGCAGCGTACGGGAGGTTGACGAGCAGTACTTC
NA,NA,13,TRBV7-2,TRBJ1-2,CASSLATADGYTF,TGTGCCAGCAGCTTAGCGACAGCTGATGGCTACACCTTC
TRBD1,few,14,TRBV7-9,TRBJ1-1,CASSGQGGNTEAFF,TGTGCCAGCAGCGGACAGGGGGGGAACACTGAAGCTTTCTTT
TRBD2,NA,15,TRBV10-3,TRBJ2-7,CATAPFTSGRDEQYF,TGTGCCACCGCCCCCTTTACTAGCGGGAGGGACGAGCAGTACTTC
TRBD2,NA,16,TRBV5-1,TRBJ2-3,CASSLGLAVFTDTQYF,TGCGCCAGCAGCTTGGGTCTAGCGGTATTCACAGATACGCAGTATTTT
NA,NA,17,TRBV28,TRBJ1-1,CASSDQRGGAVDTEAFF,TGTGCCAGCAGCGATCAACGGGGAGGGGCGGTGGACACTGAAGCTTTCTTT
NA,NA,13,TRBV12-5,TRBJ2-3,CASGLAGTDTQYF,TGTGCTAGTGGTTTGGCAGGGACAGATACGCAGTATTTT
TRBD2,NA,13,TRBV6-6,TRBJ2-1,CASRGGLANEQFF,TGTGCCAGCAGGGGGGGACTAGCGAATGAGCAGTTCTTC
NA,NA,15,TRBV5-8,TRBJ1-4,CASSSGQLPNEKLFF,TGTGCCAGCAGCTCCGGACAGCTACCTAATGAAAAACTGTTTTTT
NA,NA,13,TRBV30,TRBJ1-1,CAWSVGWSGEAFF,TGTGCCTGGAGTGTTGGATGGAGCGGTGAAGCTTTCTTT
TRBD2,NA,15,TRBV30,TRBJ2-1,CAWSFGLARASEQFF,TGTGCCTGGAGTTTTGGACTAGCAAGAGCAAGCGAGCAGTTCTTC
NA,NA,16,TRBV7-6,TRBJ2-2,CASSFLAGTNTGELFF,TGTGCCAGCAGCTTTTTAGCCGGGACTAACACCGGGGAGCTGTTTTTT
TRBD1,NA,15,TRBV7-9,TRBJ2-1,CASSPAGTGVHEQFF,TGTGCCAGCAGCCCGGCGGGGACAGGGGTTCATGAGCAGTTCTTC
TRBD2,NA,16,TRBV28,TRBJ2-7,CASSTRAGGPSYEQYF,TGTGCCAGCAGTACCAGGGCGGGAGGGCCCTCCTACGAGCAGTACTTC
TRBD2,NA,18,TRBV4-2,TRBJ2-1,CASSQRTSGRGRYNEQFF,TGTGCCAGCAGCCAACGGACTAGCGGGAGAGGGAGGTACAATGAGCAGTTCTTC